A single sample gave rise to the 3 T cell receptor beta chains below, sequenced in a study of OX40 agonist ivuxolimab in advanced cancers. Sequencing used immunoSEQ multiplex PCR; TCRdb keeps in-frame clones, though not all of them. The table records approximately 50,000 clones, about four fifths of them present only once. The sample was CD4+ or CD8+ T cells sorted from blood, taken in a trial of the OX40 agonist ivuxolimab. The source is an adult with an advanced solid tumor such as melanoma, head and neck, liver or kidney cancer.

The genes are TRBV5-6 and TRBJ1-5; D is ambiguous. The V gene lost 2 bases and the J gene lost 4 bases, with 7 bases spanning the gap. Per the germline V gene, CDR1 is SGHDT and CDR2 is YYEEEE. The CDR3 runs to 13 residues. The DNA of the CDR3 is TGTGCCAGCAGCTTTACTGGGAATCAGCCCCAGCATTTT. Its translation: CASSFTGNQPQHF.

The V and J genes are TRBV15 and TRBJ2-7; the D is unclear. The CDR3 covers 17 residues. V lost 1 base and J lost 6, with 22 bases in between. CDR1 is LNHNV and CDR2 is YYDKDF in the germline V gene (reference sequence). The CDR3 DNA sequence: TGTGCCACCAGCAGAGTTCCCTCACCCGCCGGTCTGGCCGAGCAGTACTTC. Translating it yields CATSRVPSPAGLAEQYF. The full variable domain, completed using reference TRBV15 and TRBJ2-7, is DAMVIQNPRYQVTQFGKPVTLSCSQTLNHNVMYWYQQKSSQAPKLLFHYYDKDFNNEADTPDNFQSRRPNTSFCFLDIRSPGLGDTAMYLCATSRVPSPAGLAEQYFGPGTRLTVT.

The chain has TRBV7-2 and TRBJ1-5; tentatively, D is TRBD1 (5 bases). Deletions cut 3 bases from V and 2 bases from J, with 8 bases between. The CDR3 runs 14 residues. In germline, CDR1 is SGHTA, CDR2 FQGNSA. The CDR3 bases are TGTGCCAGCAGCTTGGGACGGGGCAATCAGCCCCAGCATTTT. Its translation: CASSLGRGNQPQHF.